This TCR beta chain was identified during a study of cytomegalovirus exposure and HLA in healthy donors. At the level of the study: Samples from HLA-typed donors yielded about 80 million unique TCRs in an early data release. Findings and caveats of the study: A missense DCLRE1C variant was associated with V- and J-gene trimming of TCR beta chains in a later analysis, and an independent cohort replicated the association. Usually a TCR sequence was rare, but some public TCRs were found in many donors. Further analysis was carried out later, and it showed several of the most significant clusters appearing linked to common viral pathogens.

Trimming left V 0 bases short and J 5 bases short, with 11 bases between. The CDR3 sequence is 14 residues long. The germline gives CDR1 SGHNT, CDR2 YYREEE (reference sequence). Details on this clone: Its specificity is not known.

Use of 60 Vbeta and 13 Jbeta primers characterized the PCR. Assay: immunoSEQ multiplex PCR; the TCRdb copy retains only in-frame clones and omits some. Here the sample spans 150,000 to 200,000 clones, around 62% being singletons. The sequencing input was PBMCs. The clonotype originates from a man between 40 and 49 years old in good health and CMV-seronegative. This sequence joins TRBV5-4 and TRBJ2-5, with a tentative D call TRBD1 (5 bases). Written as DNA, the CDR3 is TGTGCCAGCAGCTTGGACCAGGGTGGGGAGACCCAGTACTTC. Translating it yields CASSLDQGGETQYF.